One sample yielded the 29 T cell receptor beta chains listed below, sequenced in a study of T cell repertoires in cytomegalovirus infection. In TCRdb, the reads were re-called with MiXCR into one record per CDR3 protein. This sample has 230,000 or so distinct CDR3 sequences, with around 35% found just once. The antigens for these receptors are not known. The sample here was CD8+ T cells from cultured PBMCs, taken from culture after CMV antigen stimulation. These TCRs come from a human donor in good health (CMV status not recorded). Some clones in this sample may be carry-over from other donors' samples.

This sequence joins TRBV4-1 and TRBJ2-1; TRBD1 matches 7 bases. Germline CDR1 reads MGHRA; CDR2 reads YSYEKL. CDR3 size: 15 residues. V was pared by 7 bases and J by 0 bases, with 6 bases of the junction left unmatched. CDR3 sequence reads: CASTPRDSSYNEQFF. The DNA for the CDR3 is TGCGCCAGCACCCCCCGGGACAGCTCCTACAATGAGCAGTTCTTC.

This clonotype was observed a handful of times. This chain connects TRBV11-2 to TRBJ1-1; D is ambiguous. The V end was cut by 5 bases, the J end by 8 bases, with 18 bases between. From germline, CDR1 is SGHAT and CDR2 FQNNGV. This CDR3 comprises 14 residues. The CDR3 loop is CASSTATRRWEAFF. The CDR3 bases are TGTGCCAGCAGCACAGCAACGCGGCGGTGGGAAGCTTTCTTT.

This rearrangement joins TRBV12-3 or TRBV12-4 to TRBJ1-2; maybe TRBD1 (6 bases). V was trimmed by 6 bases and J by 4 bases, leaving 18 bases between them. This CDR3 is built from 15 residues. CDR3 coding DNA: TGTGCCAGCAGGCCAACCTCGGGGGCTTTCTATGGCTACACCTTC. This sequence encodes CASRPTSGAFYGYTF.

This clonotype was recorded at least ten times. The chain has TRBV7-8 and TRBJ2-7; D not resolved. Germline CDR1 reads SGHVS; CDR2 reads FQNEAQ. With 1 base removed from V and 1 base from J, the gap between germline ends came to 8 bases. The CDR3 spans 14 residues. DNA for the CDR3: TGTGCCAGCAGCTTAGTTGGCGGATCCTACGAGCAGTACTTC. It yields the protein CASSLVGGSYEQYF.

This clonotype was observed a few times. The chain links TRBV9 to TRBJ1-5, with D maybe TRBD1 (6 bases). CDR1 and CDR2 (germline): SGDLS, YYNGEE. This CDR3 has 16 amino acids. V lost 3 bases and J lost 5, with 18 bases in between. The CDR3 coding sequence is TGTGCCAGCAGCGCACAGGGTGGAGACACCGATCAGCCCCAGCATTTT. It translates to CASSAQGGDTDQPQHF.

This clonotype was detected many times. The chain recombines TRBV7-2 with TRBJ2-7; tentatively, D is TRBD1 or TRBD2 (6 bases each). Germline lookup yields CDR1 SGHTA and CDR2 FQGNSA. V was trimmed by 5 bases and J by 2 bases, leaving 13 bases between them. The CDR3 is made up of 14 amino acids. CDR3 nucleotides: TGTGCCAGCAGCCCGGTCGGGGGCACCTACGAGCAGTACTTC. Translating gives CASSPVGGTYEQYF.

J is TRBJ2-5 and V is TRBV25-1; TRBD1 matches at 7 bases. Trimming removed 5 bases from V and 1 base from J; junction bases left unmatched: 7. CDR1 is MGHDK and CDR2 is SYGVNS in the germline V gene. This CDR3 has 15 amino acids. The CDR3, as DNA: TGTGCCAGCAGTCCCACAGGGGCCGGCCAAGAGACCCAGTACTTC. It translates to CASSPTGAGQETQYF. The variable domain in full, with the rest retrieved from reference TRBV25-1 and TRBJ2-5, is EADIYQTPRYLVIGTGKKITLECSQTMGHDKMYWYQQDPGMELHLIHYSYGVNSTEKGDLSSESTVSRIRTEHFPLTLESARPSHTSQYLCASSPTGAGQETQYFGPGTRLLVL.

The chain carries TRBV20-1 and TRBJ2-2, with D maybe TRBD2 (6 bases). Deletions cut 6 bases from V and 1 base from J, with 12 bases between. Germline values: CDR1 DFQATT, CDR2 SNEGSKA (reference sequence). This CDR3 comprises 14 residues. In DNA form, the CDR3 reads TGCAGTGCCCCACGGGAGCGGAACACCGGGGAGCTGTTTTTT. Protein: CSAPRERNTGELFF.

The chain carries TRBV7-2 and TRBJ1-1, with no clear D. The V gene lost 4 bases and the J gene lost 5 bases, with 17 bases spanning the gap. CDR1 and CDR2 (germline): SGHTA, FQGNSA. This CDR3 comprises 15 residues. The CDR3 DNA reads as TGTGCCAGCAGCTCCCCGGGTCTTGGGAAAACTGAAGCTTTCTTT. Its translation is CASSSPGLGKTEAFF. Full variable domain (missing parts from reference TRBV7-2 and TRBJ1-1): GAGVSQSPSNKVTEKGKDVELRCDPISGHTALYWYRQSLGQGLEFLIYFQGNSAPDKSGLPSDRFSAERTGGSVSTLTIQRTQQEDSAVYLCASSSPGLGKTEAFFGQGTRLTVV.

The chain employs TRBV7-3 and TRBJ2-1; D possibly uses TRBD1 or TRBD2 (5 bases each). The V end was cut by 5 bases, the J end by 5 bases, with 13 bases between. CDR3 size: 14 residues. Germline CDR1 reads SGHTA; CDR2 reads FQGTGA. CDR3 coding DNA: TGTGCCAGCAGCCGGGGACGGGCTGACAATGAGCAGTTCTTC. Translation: CASSRGRADNEQFF.

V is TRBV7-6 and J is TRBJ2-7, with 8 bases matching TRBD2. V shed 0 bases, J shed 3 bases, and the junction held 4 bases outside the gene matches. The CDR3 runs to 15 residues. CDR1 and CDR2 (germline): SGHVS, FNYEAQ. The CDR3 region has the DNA TGTGCCAGCAGCTTAGCGGCGGGGGGTCTCTACGAGCAGTACTTC. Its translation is CASSLAAGGLYEQYF.

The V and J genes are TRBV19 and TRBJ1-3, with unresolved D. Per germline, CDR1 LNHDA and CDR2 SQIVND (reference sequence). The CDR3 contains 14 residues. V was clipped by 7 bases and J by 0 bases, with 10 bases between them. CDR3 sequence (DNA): TGTGCCAGTACCACCGGCAGCTCTGGAAACACCATATATTTT. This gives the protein CASTTGSSGNTIYF.

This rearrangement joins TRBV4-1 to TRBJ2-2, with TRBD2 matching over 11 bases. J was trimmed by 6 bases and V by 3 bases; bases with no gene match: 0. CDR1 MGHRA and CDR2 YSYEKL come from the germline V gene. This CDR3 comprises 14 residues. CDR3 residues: CASSQGLAAGELFF. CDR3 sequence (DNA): TGCGCCAGCAGCCAGGGACTAGCGGCCGGGGAGCTGTTTTTT.

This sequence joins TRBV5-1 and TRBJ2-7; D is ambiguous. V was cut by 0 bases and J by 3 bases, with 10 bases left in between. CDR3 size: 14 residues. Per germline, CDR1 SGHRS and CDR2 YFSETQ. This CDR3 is CASSLAAQNYEQYF. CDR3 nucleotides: TGCGCCAGCAGCTTGGCCGCACAGAACTACGAGCAGTACTTC.

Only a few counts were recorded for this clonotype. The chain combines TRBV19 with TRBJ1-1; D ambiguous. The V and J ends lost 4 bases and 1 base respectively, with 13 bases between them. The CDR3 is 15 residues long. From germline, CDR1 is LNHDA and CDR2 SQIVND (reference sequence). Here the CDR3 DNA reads TGTGCCAGTAGTAGGCCCAGGCAAGGGAACACTGAAGCTTTCTTT. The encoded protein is CASSRPRQGNTEAFF.

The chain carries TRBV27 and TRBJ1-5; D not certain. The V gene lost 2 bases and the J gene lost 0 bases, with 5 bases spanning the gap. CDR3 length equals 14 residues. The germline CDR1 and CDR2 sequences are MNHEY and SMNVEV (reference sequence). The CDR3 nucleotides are TGTGCCAGCAGTTTAGTATATAGCAATCAGCCCCAGCATTTT. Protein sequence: CASSLVYSNQPQHF.

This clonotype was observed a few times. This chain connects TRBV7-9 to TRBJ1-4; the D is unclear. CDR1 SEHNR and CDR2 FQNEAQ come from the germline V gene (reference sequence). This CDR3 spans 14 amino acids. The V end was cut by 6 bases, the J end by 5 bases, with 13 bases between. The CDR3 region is CASRPALINEKLFF. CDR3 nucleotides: TGTGCCAGCAGACCAGCGCTGATAAATGAAAAACTGTTTTTT.

In DNA, the CDR3 is TGTGCCAGCAGTGCCGGAGCGGACCCCTACAATGAGCAGTTCTTC. It codes for CASSAGADPYNEQFF. The chain recombines TRBV25-1 with TRBJ2-1; tentative D call: TRBD2 (5 bases). Germline V gene data show CDR1 as MGHDK and CDR2 as SYGVNS. V lost 4 bases to trimming and J lost 2 bases, with 12 bases between them. The CDR3 extends over 15 amino acids.

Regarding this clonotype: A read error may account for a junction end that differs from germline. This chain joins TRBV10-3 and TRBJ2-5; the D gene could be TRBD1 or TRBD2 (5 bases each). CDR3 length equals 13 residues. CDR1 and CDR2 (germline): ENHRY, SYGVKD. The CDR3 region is CAISSGRVETQDF. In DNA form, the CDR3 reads TGTGCCATCAGCTCGGGACGAGTGGAGACCCAGGACTTC.

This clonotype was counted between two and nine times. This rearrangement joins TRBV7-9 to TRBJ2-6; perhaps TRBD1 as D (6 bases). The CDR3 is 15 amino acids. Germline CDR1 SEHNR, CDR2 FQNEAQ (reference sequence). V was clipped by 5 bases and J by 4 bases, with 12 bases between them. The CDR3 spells CASSTPGAGANVLTF. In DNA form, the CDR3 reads TGTGCCAGCAGCACCCCAGGGGCAGGGGCCAACGTCCTGACTTTC.

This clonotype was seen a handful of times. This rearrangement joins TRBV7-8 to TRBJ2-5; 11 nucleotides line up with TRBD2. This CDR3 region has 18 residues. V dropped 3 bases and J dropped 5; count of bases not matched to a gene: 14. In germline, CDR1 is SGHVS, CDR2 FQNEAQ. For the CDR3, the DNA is TGTGCCAGCAGCTTTTTGGGTAGCGGGGGGGCTGGTATGGAGACCCAGTACTTC. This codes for CASSFLGSGGAGMETQYF.

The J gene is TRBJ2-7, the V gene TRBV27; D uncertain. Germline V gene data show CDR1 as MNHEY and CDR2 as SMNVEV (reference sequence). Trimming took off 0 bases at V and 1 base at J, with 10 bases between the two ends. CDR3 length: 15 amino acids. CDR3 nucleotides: TGTGCCAGCAGTTTATCTACGACCGGGTCCTACGAGCAGTACTTC. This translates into CASSLSTTGSYEQYF.

The CDR3 DNA is TGTGCCAGCAGGCCCGGGACAGGGGCCCGGGTTGGCACAGATACGCAGTATTTT. Protein product: CASRPGTGARVGTDTQYF. The chain carries TRBV12-3 or TRBV12-4 and TRBJ2-3; 10 bases map to TRBD1. Unmatched junction bases numbered 13, after V lost 6 bases and J lost 1 base. This CDR3 is 18 amino acids long.

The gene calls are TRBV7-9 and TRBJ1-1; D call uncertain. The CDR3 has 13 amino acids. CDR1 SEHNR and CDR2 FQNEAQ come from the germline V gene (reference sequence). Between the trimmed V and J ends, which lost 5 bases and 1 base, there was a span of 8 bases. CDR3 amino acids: CASSMDGNTEAFF. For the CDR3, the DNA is TGTGCCAGCAGCATGGACGGGAACACTGAAGCTTTCTTT.

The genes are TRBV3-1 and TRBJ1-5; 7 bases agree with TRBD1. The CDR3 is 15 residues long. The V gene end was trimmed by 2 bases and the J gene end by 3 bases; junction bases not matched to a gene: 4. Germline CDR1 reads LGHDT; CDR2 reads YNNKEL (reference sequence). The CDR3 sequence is CASSQNRGFNQPQHF. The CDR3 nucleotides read TGTGCCAGCAGCCAAAACAGGGGCTTCAATCAGCCCCAGCATTTT. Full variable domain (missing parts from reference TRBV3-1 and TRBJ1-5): DTAVSQTPKYLVTQMGNDKSIKCEQNLGHDTMYWYKQDSKKFLKIMFSYNNKELIINETVPNRFSPKSPDKAHLNLHINSLELGDSAVYFCASSQNRGFNQPQHFGDGTRLSIL.

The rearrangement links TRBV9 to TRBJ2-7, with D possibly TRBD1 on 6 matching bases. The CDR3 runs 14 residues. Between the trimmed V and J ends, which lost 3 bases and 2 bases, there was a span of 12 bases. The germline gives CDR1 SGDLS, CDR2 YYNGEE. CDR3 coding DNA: TGTGCCAGCAGCGCGAAGGACAGCCCCTACGAGCAGTACTTC. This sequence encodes CASSAKDSPYEQYF.

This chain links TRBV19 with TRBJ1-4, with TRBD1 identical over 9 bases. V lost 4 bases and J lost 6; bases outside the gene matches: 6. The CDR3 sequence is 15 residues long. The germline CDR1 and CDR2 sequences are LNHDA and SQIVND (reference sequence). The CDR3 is CASSTRTGADEKLFF. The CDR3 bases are TGTGCCAGTAGTACCCGGACAGGGGCGGATGAAAAACTGTTTTTT.

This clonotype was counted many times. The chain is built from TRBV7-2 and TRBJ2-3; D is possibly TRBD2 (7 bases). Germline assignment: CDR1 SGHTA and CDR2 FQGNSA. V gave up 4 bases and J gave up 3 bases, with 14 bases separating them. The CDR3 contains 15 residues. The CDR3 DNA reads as TGTGCCAGCAGCTGGGGAGGGGGACCAACAGATACGCAGTATTTT. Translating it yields CASSWGGGPTDTQYF.

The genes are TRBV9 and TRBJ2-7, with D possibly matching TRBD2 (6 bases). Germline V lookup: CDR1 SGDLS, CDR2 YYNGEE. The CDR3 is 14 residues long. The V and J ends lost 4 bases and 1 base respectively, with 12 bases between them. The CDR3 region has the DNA TGTGCCAGCAGCCTCATGGGGGGATCCTACGAGCAGTACTTC. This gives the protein CASSLMGGSYEQYF.